One TCR beta chain is described in this entry. Tumor samples were taken before definitive surgery or chemotherapy. Method: immunoSEQ multiplex PCR; TCRdb's copy keeps in-frame clones and lacks some. The sample records about 2,200 clones, about 66% being singletons. Germline CDR1 is MDHEN and CDR2 is SYDVKM. This CDR3 comprises 13 residues. Trimming left V 6 bases short and J 14 bases short, with 17 bases between. This sample was taken from a study of high-grade serous ovarian cancer treatment subgroups. On the study more broadly: On average, approximately 15,000 reads and thousands of unique TCR beta rearrangements were obtained per sample.

The receptor's source is a human donor with high-grade serous ovarian cancer. Sequencing was performed on tumor tissue. The V gene is TRBV28, the J gene TRBJ1-6; no reliable D call. The CDR3 bases are TGTGCCAGCAGCCCCGACTACATACGGGCCCTCCACTTT. Translating gives CASSPDYIRALHF.